Below, 9 T cell receptor beta chains from the same sample are listed, as sequenced in a study of early T cells in non-severe SARS-CoV-2 infection. TCRdb independently ran MiXCR on the 5' RACE reads; one entry per CDR3 protein. The sample yields about 45,000 distinct CDR3 sequences, under 14% seen once. What was sequenced was whole blood. The receptors come from an adult who was a healthcare worker with PCR-confirmed SARS-CoV-2 infection or an uninfected control (not recorded which).

The sample holds many counts of this clonotype. V usage is TRBV5-1 and J usage is TRBJ1-1; maybe TRBD1 (5 bases). V lost 0 bases, J lost 4 bases, and 7 bases lay in between. This CDR3 is built from 13 residues. The germline CDR1 and CDR2 sequences are SGHRS and YFSETQ. CDR3 residues: CASSLAGSTEAFF. CDR3 nucleotides: TGCGCCAGCAGCTTGGCAGGGAGCACTGAAGCTTTCTTT.

This clonotype was recorded at least ten times. The rearrangement joins TRBV6-6 to TRBJ2-7; D gene uncertain. This CDR3 has 11 residues. Germline CDR1 reads MNHNY; CDR2 reads SVGAGI (reference sequence). Trimming pared 5 bases from V and 8 bases from J, leaving 10 bases between. The chain's CDR3 is CASSPDIKQYF. The CDR3, as DNA: TGTGCCAGCAGTCCCGACATCAAGCAGTACTTC.

This clonotype was picked up many times. V is TRBV5-1 and J is TRBJ1-1; tentative D call: TRBD1 (6 bases). Trimming removed 4 bases from V and 0 bases from J, with 10 bases in between. The CDR3 is 14 residues long. Germline CDR1 reads SGHRS; CDR2 reads YFSETQ. The CDR3 reads CASSIQGLNTEAFF. The CDR3 DNA sequence: TGCGCCAGCAGCATACAGGGATTGAACACTGAAGCTTTCTTT.

This clonotype was picked up a small number of times. The chain has TRBV28 and TRBJ1-2, with D possibly matching TRBD1 (5 bases). Germline CDR1 reads MDHEN; CDR2 reads SYDVKM. This CDR3 is 15 amino acids long. Between the trimmed V and J ends, which lost 5 bases and 6 bases, there was a span of 19 bases. CDR3 residues: CASSPSFGGRNGYTF. The CDR3 bases are TGTGCCAGCAGTCCGTCGTTCGGGGGAAGAAATGGCTACACCTTC.

This chain links TRBV2 with TRBJ2-1, with D perhaps matching TRBD2 (6 bases). Germline V gene lookup returns CDR1 SNHLY and CDR2 FYNNEI. The CDR3 is made up of 15 amino acids. The ends were cut back, 6 bases at V and 0 bases at J, with 12 bases in the middle. CDR3 region: CASRKGAGSYNEQFF. DNA for the CDR3: TGTGCCAGCAGGAAAGGAGCGGGCTCCTACAATGAGCAGTTCTTC.

The J gene is TRBJ1-1, the V gene TRBV12-3 or TRBV12-4, with 8 bases that match TRBD1. The J segment lost 4 bases and the V segment lost 4 bases, leaving 5 bases of the junction unmatched. The CDR3 is 14 amino acids. The CDR3 bases are TGTGCCAGCAGTTACAGGGGGGGGACCACTGAAGCTTTCTTT. Encoded protein: CASSYRGGTTEAFF.

This clonotype has only one observation. The chain joins TRBV28 to TRBJ2-1; 8 bases agree with TRBD1. Germline CDR1 MDHEN, CDR2 SYDVKM. CDR3 length: 15 residues. After removal of 2 bases from V and 3 bases from J, the junction contained 3 bases not matched to a gene. CDR3 in DNA: TGTGCCAGCAGTTTAGGACAGGGCCACTACAATGAGCAGTTCTTC. This gives the protein CASSLGQGHYNEQFF.

This chain uses TRBV7-9 with TRBJ2-2; D gene ambiguous. Trimming stripped 5 bases from V and 2 bases from J, with 12 bases between. Per the germline V gene, CDR1 is SEHNR and CDR2 is FQNEAQ (reference sequence). The CDR3 contains 15 residues. This chain's CDR3 is CASSPFWANTGELFF. The CDR3 bases are TGTGCCAGCAGCCCCTTCTGGGCCAACACCGGGGAGCTGTTTTTT.

Ten or more counts support this clonotype. The V and J genes are TRBV6-6 and TRBJ2-5; weak D call: TRBD1 (6 bases). Trimming removed 9 bases from V and 4 bases from J, with 15 bases in between. The CDR3 has 13 amino acids. Per the germline V gene, CDR1 is MNHNY and CDR2 is SVGAGI (reference sequence). CDR3 nucleotide sequence: TGTGCCAGTCGTCAGGGGAAGAGAGAGACCCAGTACTTC. Its protein product is CASRQGKRETQYF.